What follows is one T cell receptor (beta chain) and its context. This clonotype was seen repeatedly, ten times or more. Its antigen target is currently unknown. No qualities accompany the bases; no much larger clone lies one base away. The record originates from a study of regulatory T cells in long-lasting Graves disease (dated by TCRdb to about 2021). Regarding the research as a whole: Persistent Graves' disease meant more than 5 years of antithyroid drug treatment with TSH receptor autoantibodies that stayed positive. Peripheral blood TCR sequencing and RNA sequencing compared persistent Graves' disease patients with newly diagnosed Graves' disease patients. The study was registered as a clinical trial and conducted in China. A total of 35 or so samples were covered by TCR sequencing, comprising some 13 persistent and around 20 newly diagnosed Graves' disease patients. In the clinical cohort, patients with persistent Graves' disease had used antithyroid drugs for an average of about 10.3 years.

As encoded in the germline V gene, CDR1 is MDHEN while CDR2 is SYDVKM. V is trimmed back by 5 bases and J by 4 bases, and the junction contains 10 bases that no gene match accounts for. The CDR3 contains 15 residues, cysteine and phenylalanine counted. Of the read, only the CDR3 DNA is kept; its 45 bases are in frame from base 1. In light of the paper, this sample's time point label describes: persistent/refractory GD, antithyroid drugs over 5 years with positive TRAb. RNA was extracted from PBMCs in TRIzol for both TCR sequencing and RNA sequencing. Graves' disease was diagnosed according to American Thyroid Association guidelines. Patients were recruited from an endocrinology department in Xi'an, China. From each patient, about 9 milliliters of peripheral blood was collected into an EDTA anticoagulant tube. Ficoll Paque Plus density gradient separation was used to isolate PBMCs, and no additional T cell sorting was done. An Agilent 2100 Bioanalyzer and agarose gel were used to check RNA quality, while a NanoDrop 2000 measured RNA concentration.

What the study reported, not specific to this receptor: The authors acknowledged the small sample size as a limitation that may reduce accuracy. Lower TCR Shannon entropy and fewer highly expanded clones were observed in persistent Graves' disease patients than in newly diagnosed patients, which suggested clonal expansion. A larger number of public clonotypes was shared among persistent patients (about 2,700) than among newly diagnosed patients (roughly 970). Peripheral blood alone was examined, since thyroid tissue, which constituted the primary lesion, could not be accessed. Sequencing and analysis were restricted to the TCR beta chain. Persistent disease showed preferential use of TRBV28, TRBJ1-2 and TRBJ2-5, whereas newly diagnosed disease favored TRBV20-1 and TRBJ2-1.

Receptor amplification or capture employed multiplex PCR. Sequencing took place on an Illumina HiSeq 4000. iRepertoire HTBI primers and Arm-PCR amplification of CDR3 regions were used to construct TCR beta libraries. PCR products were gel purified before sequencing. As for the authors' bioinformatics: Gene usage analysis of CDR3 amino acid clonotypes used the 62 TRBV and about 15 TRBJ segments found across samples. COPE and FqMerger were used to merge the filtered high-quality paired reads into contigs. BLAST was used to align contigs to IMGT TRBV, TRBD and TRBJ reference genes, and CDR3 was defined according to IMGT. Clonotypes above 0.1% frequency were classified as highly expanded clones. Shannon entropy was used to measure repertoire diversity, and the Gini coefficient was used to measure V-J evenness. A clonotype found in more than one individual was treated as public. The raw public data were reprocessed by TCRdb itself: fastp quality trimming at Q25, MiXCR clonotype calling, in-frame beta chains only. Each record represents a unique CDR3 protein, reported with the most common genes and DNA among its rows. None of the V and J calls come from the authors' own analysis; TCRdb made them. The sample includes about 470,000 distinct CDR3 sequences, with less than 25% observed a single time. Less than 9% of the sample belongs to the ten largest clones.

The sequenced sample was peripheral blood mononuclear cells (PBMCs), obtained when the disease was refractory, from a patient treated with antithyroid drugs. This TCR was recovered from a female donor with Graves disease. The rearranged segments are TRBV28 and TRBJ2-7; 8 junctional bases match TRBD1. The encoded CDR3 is CASSPRQGIGYEQYF. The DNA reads TGTGCCAGCAGTCCTCGACAGGGGATAGGGTACGAGCAGTACTTC.